The 21 T cell receptor beta chains below come from one sample, sequenced in a study of T cells in Graves' hyperthyroidism and ophthalmopathy. Amplified TCR beta CDR3 regions derived from RNA transcripts. The primer set for the first-round RT-PCR of the TCR CDR3 was HTBI. TCRdb called the multiplex PCR reads again in MiXCR, with one record for every CDR3 protein. The profile covers roughly 380,000 distinct CDR3 sequences, with about 13% appearing a single time and less than 25% taken by the ten largest. The material sequenced was blood. The receptors derive from a man aged 25 to 40 with Graves' hyperthyroidism that later progressed to Graves' ophthalmopathy.

This chain connects TRBV4-2 to TRBJ2-3; D is ambiguous. The CDR3 consists of 15 residues. Germline values: CDR1 LGHNA, CDR2 YNFKEQ. V lost 0 bases, J lost 0 bases, and 7 bases lay in between. Here the CDR3 reads CASSQDPDSTDTQYF. DNA for the CDR3: TGTGCCAGCAGCCAAGATCCGGACAGCACAGATACGCAGTATTTT.

This clonotype was seen ten or more times. V usage is TRBV27 and J usage is TRBJ2-3, with 8 bases aligning to TRBD2. Trimming took 5 bases from V and 6 from J; bases not matched to a gene: 7. In germline, CDR1 is MNHEY, CDR2 SMNVEV (reference sequence). This CDR3 has 14 amino acids. CDR3 bases: TGTGCCAGCAGTAGTACGGGGGGGCGGGATACGCAGTATTTT. It yields the protein CASSSTGGRDTQYF.

On this clonotype: A much larger clone sits a single nucleotide away, making a read error possible. J is TRBJ2-5 and V is TRBV10-2, with TRBD2 as a possible D gene (6 bases). CDR3 length equals 13 residues. V was pared by 5 bases and J by 6 bases, with 13 bases between. The V gene's germline CDR1 is WSHSY and CDR2 SAAADI. CDR3 in DNA: TGCGCCAGCAGTCAACGGGGGTTACAGACCCAGTACTTC. Protein product: CASSQRGLQTQYF.

The chain is built from TRBV20-1 and TRBJ2-1, with TRBD2 as a possible D gene (5 bases). Germline loops: CDR1 DFQATT, CDR2 SNEGSKA (reference sequence). The length of the CDR3 is 14 residues. V was shortened by 2 bases and J by 8 bases, with 16 bases between the two germline ends. The CDR3 DNA follows: TGCAGTGCTAGATTCGACGGGGAATTGGATGAGCAGTTCTTC. It specifies CSARFDGELDEQFF.

The gene calls are TRBV7-9 and TRBJ1-4, with D unclear. CDR1 SEHNR and CDR2 FQNEAQ come from the germline V gene (reference sequence). Trimming shortened V by 3 bases and J by 7 bases, and 12 bases separated the two germline ends. The CDR3 has 14 amino acids. The CDR3 DNA follows: TGTGCCAGCAGCTTCAACACTTATCCTGAAAAACTGTTTTTT. Protein sequence: CASSFNTYPEKLFF.

This clonotype was seen at least ten times. The rearrangement uses TRBV20-1 and TRBJ2-3; D might be TRBD2 (6 bases). The CDR3 runs to 11 residues. Germline V gives CDR1 DFQATT, CDR2 SNEGSKA (reference sequence). Trimming removed 3 bases from V and 9 bases from J, with 10 bases in between. DNA for the CDR3: TGCAGTGCTAGTCCGGGGGAAACGCAGTATTTT. Amino acid sequence: CSASPGETQYF.

This chain uses TRBV4-2 with TRBJ2-3; 10 bases map to TRBD2. The CDR3 extends over 18 amino acids. Germline V gives CDR1 LGHNA, CDR2 YNFKEQ. V shed 4 bases, J shed 2 bases, and the junction held 12 bases outside the gene matches. The CDR3 spells CASSRSGPSGGLTDTQYF. CDR3 DNA: TGTGCCAGCAGCCGAAGTGGTCCTAGCGGGGGTCTCACAGATACGCAGTATTTT.

This rearrangement joins TRBV28 to TRBJ2-1; D is perhaps TRBD1 (5 bases). Germline assignment: CDR1 MDHEN and CDR2 SYDVKM. The CDR3 sequence is 15 residues long. V lost 6 bases, J lost 0 bases, and 12 bases lay in between. The CDR3: CASRDRQSSYNEQFF. The CDR3 coding sequence is TGTGCCAGCAGAGACAGACAGAGCTCCTACAATGAGCAGTTCTTC. Combining the CDR3 with reference TRBV28 and TRBJ2-1 gives the whole variable domain DVKVTQSSRYLVKRTGEKVFLECVQDMDHENMFWYRQDPGLGLRLIYFSYDVKMKEKGDIPEGYSVSREKKERFSLILESASTNQTSMYLCASRDRQSSYNEQFFGPGTRLTVL.

Concerning this clonotype: One end of the junction fails to match germline, which may point to a read error. The CDR3 sequence: CASSSRIYERYF. CDR3 bases: TGTGCCAGCAGCTCTAGAATCTACGAGCGGTACTTC. The chain uses TRBV7-9 and TRBJ2-7; D call uncertain. The CDR3 consists of 12 residues. Germline-derived CDR1 and CDR2 are SEHNR and FQNEAQ (reference sequence).

This clonotype was counted between two and nine times. This rearrangement joins TRBV9 to TRBJ2-2; TRBD2 is a possible D gene (5 bases). Germline lookup yields CDR1 SGDLS and CDR2 YYNGEE. CDR3 length: 15 amino acids. V lost 4 bases to trimming and J lost 4 bases, with 14 bases between them. In nucleotides, the CDR3 is TGTGCCAGCAGCCCGGGTAGCACTAGCACCGGGGAGCTGTTTTTT. It codes for CASSPGSTSTGELFF.

This clonotype was seen many times. This chain connects TRBV6-6 to TRBJ2-7; 8 bases are shared with TRBD1. V was pared by 1 base and J by 4 bases, with 6 bases of the junction left unmatched. The CDR3 sequence is 15 residues long. Germline V gene data show CDR1 as MNHNY and CDR2 as SVGAGI (reference sequence). The CDR3 nucleotides read TGTGCCAGCAGTTACTGGGCAGGGGGCATTTACGAGCAGTACTTC. Its protein product is CASSYWAGGIYEQYF.

This clonotype was counted between two and nine times. The chain couples TRBV24-1 to TRBJ1-3; a possible D gene is TRBD1 (5 bases). The CDR3 is made up of 18 amino acids. Germline lookup yields CDR1 KGHDR and CDR2 SFDVKD. V shed 0 bases and J shed 3 bases, with 17 bases lying between them. For the CDR3, the DNA is TGTGCCACCAGTGATTTGAAGGACATTGGCCTGGATGGAAACACCATATATTTT. Its translation is CATSDLKDIGLDGNTIYF.

This chain joins TRBV7-9 and TRBJ1-2, with D hard to call. The CDR3 is made up of 13 amino acids. Trimming shortened V by 4 bases and J by 1 base, and 7 bases separated the two germline ends. CDR1 and CDR2 (germline): SEHNR, FQNEAQ (reference sequence). The CDR3 here is CASSSTVNYGYTF. CDR3 nucleotides: TGTGCCAGCAGCTCCACAGTTAACTATGGCTACACCTTC.

In its sample, this clonotype was seen a few times. A read error may be the cause here, since a much bigger clone is one base away. The chain joins TRBV6-1 to TRBJ2-5; no reliable D call. The CDR3 runs 12 residues. The germline CDR1 and CDR2 sequences are MNHNS and SASEGT. Here the CDR3 DNA reads TGTGCCAGCGGAAATGGACCAGAGGCCCAGTACTTC. Translated, it gives CASGNGPEAQYF.

In this sample, this clonotype turned up a few times. The CDR3 nucleotides read TGTGCCTGGAGTGCGATCGGGACTCCCAAAGGGTCTTGGGAGCAGTACTTC. This codes for CAWSAIGTPKGSWEQYF. This rearrangement joins TRBV30 to TRBJ2-7; possibly TRBD2 for D (6 bases). CDR1 and CDR2 (germline): GTSNPN, SVGIG (reference sequence). The CDR3 spans 17 residues. V gave up 1 base and J gave up 7 bases, with 26 bases separating them.

This clonotype was seen at least ten times. The V and J genes are TRBV20-1 and TRBJ1-4; D is possibly TRBD1 (5 bases). This CDR3 has 13 residues. V was trimmed by 3 bases and J by 8 bases, leaving 13 bases between them. The germline V gene encodes CDR1 DFQATT and CDR2 SNEGSKA (reference sequence). The CDR3 DNA is TGCAGTGCTAGCCCAGGGCGGAGGGAAAAACTGTTTTTT. As protein: CSASPGRREKLFF.

This clonotype appeared a few times. At one end the junction does not follow the germline gene, possibly because of a read error. CDR3 loop: CAGSSWAEGFNEQFF. The DNA of the CDR3 is TGTGCCGGCAGCTCGTGGGCGGAGGGCTTCAATGAGCAGTTCTTC. V usage is TRBV7-2 and J usage is TRBJ2-1; D possibly corresponds to TRBD2 (6 bases). CDR3 length: 15 residues. CDR1 is SGHTA and CDR2 is FQGNSA in the germline V gene.

This clonotype was counted only a few times. The CDR3 sequence: CASSEEGTAYNSPLHF. The CDR3 coding sequence is TGTGCCAGCAGTGAAGAAGGGACAGCCTATAATTCACCCCTCCACTTT. The chain is built from TRBV6-1 and TRBJ1-6, with 7 bases identical to TRBD1. Germline V gene data show CDR1 as MNHNS and CDR2 as SASEGT. The CDR3 length is 16 residues. V gave up 1 base and J gave up 2 bases; unmatched junction bases: 2.

For this clonotype: A much more abundant neighbour one base away suggests this may be a read error. The V gene is TRBV28, the J gene TRBJ2-1, with 12 nucleotides matching TRBD2. This CDR3 has 17 amino acids. J was trimmed by 8 bases and V by 6 bases; bases with no gene match: 14. Germline V gene lookup returns CDR1 MDHEN and CDR2 SYDVKM. The CDR3 spells CASRLPILAGGKDEQFF. The CDR3 DNA follows: TGTGCCAGCAGACTACCCATACTAGCGGGGGGCAAGGATGAGCAGTTCTTC.

This chain links TRBV10-3 with TRBJ2-5; TRBD1 might be the D (6 bases). V was clipped by 0 bases and J by 13 bases, with 12 bases between them. The CDR3 is 12 residues long. The germline CDR1 and CDR2 sequences are ENHRY and SYGVKD. The CDR3 spells CAISESWTAMYF. The CDR3 bases are TGTGCCATCAGTGAGTCCTGGACAGCAATGTACTTC.

This clonotype was recorded at least ten times. The rearrangement joins TRBV5-5 to TRBJ1-1; D is perhaps TRBD1 (6 bases). V was pared by 4 bases and J by 5 bases, with 12 bases between. This CDR3 has 13 residues. CDR1 SGHKS and CDR2 YYEKEE come from the germline V gene (reference sequence). The CDR3 spells CASSAAGTTEAFF. DNA for the CDR3: TGTGCCAGCAGCGCGGCGGGGACAACTGAAGCTTTCTTT.